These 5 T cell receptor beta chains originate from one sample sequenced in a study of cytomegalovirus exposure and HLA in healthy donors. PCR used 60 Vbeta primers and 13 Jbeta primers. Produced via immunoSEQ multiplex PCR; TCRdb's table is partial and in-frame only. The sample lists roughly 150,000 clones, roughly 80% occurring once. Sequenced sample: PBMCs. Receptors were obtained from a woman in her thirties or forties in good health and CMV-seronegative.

The CDR3 DNA is TGTGCCAGCAGCCAAGGTCCGGGGGTTAAAACTAATGAAAAACTGTTTTTT. Its protein product is CASSQGPGVKTNEKLFF. The J gene is TRBJ1-4, the V gene TRBV5-5; a weak D match, TRBD1 (5 bases). The CDR3 length is 17 residues. Germline CDR1 SGHKS, CDR2 YYEKEE (reference sequence). V shed 4 bases and J shed 1 base, with 17 bases lying between them. The full variable domain, in which reference TRBV5-5 and TRBJ1-4 provide the parts outside the CDR3, is DAGVTQSPTHLIKTRGQQVTLRCSPISGHKSVSWYQQVLGQGPQFIFQYYEKEERGRGNFPDRFSARQFPNYSSELNVNALLLGDSALYLCASSQGPGVKTNEKLFFGSGTQLSVL.

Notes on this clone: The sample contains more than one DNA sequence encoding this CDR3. CDR3: CATSRDFGGTGSQPQHF. The CDR3 nucleotides read TGTGCCACCAGCAGAGACTTTGGGGGGACAGGGTCTCAGCCCCAGCATTTT. The chain recombines TRBV15 with TRBJ1-5, with 9 bases that match TRBD1. The CDR3 length is 17 residues. Germline assignment: CDR1 LNHNV and CDR2 YYDKDF (reference sequence). With V trimmed by 0 bases and J by 6 bases, 9 bases remained unmatched.

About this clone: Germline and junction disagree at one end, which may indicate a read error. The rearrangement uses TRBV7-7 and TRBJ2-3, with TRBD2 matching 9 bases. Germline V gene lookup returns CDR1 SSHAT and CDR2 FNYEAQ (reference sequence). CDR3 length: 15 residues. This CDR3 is CASSPGLAGSDTQYF. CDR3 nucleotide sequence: TGTGCTAGCAGCCCGGGGCTAGCGGGATCAGATACGCAGTATTTT.

This CDR3 is CASKRLVANTGELFF. The CDR3 bases are TGTGCCAGCAAGAGGCTAGTCGCGAACACCGGGGAGCTGTTTTTT. The chain couples TRBV6-1 to TRBJ2-2; D gene unclear. Germline V lookup: CDR1 MNHNS, CDR2 SASEGT. Trimming took off 7 bases at V and 0 bases at J, with 12 bases between the two ends. The CDR3 runs 15 residues.

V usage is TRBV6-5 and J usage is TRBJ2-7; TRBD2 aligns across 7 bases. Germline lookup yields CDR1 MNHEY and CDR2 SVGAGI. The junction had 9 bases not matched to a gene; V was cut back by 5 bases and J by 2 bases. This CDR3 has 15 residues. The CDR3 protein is CASSGTNPSPYEQYF. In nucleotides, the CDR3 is TGTGCCAGCAGTGGGACTAATCCCTCCCCCTACGAGCAGTACTTC.